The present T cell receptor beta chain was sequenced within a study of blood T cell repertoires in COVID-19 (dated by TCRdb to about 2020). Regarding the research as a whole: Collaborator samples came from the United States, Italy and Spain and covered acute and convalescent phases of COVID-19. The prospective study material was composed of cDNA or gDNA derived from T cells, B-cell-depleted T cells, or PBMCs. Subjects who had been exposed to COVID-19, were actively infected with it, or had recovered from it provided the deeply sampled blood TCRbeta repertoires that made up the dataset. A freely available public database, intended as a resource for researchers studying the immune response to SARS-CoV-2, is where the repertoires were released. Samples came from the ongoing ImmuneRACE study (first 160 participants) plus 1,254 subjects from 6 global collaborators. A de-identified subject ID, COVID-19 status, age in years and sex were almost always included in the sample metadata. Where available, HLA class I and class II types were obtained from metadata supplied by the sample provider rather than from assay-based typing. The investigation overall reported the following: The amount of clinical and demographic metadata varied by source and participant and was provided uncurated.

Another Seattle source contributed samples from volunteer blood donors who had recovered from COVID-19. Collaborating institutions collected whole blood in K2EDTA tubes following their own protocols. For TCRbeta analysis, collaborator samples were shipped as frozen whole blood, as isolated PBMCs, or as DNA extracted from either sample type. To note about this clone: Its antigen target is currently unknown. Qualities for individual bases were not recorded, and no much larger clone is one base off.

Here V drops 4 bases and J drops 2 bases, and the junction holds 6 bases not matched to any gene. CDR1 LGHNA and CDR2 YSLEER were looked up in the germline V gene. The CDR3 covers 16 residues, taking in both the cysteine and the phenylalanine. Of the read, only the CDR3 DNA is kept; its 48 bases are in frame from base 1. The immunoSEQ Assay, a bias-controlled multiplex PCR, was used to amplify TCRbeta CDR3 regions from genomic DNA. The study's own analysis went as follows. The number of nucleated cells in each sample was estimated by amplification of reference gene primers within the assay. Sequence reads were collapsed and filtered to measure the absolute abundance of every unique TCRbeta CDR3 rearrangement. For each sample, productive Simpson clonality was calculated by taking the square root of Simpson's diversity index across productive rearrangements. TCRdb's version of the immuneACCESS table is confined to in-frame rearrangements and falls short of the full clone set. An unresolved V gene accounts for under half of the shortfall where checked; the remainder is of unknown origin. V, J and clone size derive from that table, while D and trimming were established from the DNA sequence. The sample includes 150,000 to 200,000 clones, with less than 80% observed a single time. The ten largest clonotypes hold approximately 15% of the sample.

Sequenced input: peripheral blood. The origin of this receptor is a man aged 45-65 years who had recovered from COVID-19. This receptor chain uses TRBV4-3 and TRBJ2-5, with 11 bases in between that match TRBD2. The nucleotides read TGCGCCAGCAGCCGTGGGCTAGCGGGAGGACAAGAGACCCAGTACTTC. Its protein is CASSRGLAGGQETQYF.